This T cell receptor (beta chain) was profiled in a study of control samples from healthy donors and cancer patients. Only in-frame clones appear in the TCRdb table, and some are missing; sequencing was by immunoSEQ multiplex PCR. The sample lists about 170,000 clones; 93% were seen once. Trimming took off 10 bases at V and 7 bases at J, with 16 bases between the two ends. This CDR3 has 13 residues. Germline-derived CDR1 and CDR2 are ENHRY and SYGVKD. The chain is built from TRBV10-3 and TRBJ2-2; D is perhaps TRBD2 (7 bases). This TCR was sampled from a woman aged 55 to 70 in good health. Sequencing was performed on blood. The CDR3 DNA sequence: TGTGCCACCGGGGCGGGGGCAGACGGGGAGCTGTTTTTT. Translated: CATGAGADGELFF.